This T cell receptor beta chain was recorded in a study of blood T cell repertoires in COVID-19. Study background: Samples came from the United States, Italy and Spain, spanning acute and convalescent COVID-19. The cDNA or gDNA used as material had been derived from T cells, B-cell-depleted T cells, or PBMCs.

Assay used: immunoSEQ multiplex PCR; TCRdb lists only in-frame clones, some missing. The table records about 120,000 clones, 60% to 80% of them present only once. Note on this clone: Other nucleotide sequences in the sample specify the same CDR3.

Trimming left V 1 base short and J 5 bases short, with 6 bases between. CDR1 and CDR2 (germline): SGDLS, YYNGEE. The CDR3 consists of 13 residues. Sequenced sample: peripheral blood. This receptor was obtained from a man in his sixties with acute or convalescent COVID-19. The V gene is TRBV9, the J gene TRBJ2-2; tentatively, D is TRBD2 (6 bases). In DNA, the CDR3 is TGTGCCAGCAGCGTACGGGGGACCGGGGAGCTGTTTTTT. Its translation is CASSVRGTGELFF.